The rows below give T cell receptor beta chains drawn from one sample of a study of CD8 T cells in ankylosing spondylitis. TCRdb reanalysed the 5' RACE reads using MiXCR and keeps one entry per CDR3 protein. The sample holds around 390,000 distinct CDR3 sequences, 20% to 25% seen once. The sequencing input was blood, either unsorted or a sorted T cell fraction (not recorded which). These receptors all stem from a male donor with ankylosing spondylitis. Each CDR3 is given with its conserved first and last residue. The order of the fields is V gene, clone size, D gene, J gene, CDR3 DNA, CDR3 protein. The D gene is left open where the match is weak. Size is omitted from some rows. Given values are once, few, many or a class for expanded clones.

TRBV28	NA	NA	TRBJ2-7	TGTGCCAGCAGTTTAGGGGGGCTCTACGAGCAGTACTTC	CASSLGGLYEQYF
TRBV29-1	NA	TRBD1	TRBJ2-5	TGCAGCGTGGGACAGCTCCAAGAGACCCAGTACTTC	CSVGQLQETQYF
TRBV6-1	few	NA	TRBJ1-4	TGTGCCAGCAGACCAGACTCGGCTAAAAGTAATGAAAAACTGTTTTTT	CASRPDSAKSNEKLFF
TRBV28	NA	NA	TRBJ1-2	TGTGCCAGCAGTGCTAATGGCTACACCTTC	CASSANGYTF
TRBV7-6	NA	TRBD1	TRBJ2-2	TGTGCCAGCAGCCGAATCCAGGGGGACACCGGGGAGCTGTTTTTT	CASSRIQGDTGELFF
TRBV30	NA	NA	TRBJ1-1	TGTGCCTGGAGTGTAGAGGGCAACACTGAAGCTTTCTTT	CAWSVEGNTEAFF
TRBV5-1	NA	TRBD1	TRBJ2-1	TGCGCCAGCAGCCCCGGTCGGACAGGGGGCTATGAGCAGTTCTTC	CASSPGRTGGYEQFF
TRBV10-3	few	TRBD2	TRBJ2-1	TGTGCCATCAGTGAGCTAGCGGGAGGTGGTAGCAATGAGCAGTTCTTC	CAISELAGGGSNEQFF
TRBV4-2	NA	TRBD1	TRBJ1-1	TGTGCCAGCAGCCAAGAGAGGACAGGGGTTACTGAAGCTTTCTTT	CASSQERTGVTEAFF
TRBV29-1	many	TRBD1	TRBJ1-5	TGCAGCGTTCGACAGGGGGCGGGTCAGCCCCAGCATTTT	CSVRQGAGQPQHF
TRBV5-5	NA	TRBD2	TRBJ2-7	TGTGCCAGCACCACAGGCGGGAGAAGAGGGGTCGAGCAGTACTTC	CASTTGGRRGVEQYF
TRBV9	NA	TRBD1	TRBJ1-3	TGTGCCAGCAGCGTAGAAGACAGGGTAACTGGAAACACCATATATTTT	CASSVEDRVTGNTIYF